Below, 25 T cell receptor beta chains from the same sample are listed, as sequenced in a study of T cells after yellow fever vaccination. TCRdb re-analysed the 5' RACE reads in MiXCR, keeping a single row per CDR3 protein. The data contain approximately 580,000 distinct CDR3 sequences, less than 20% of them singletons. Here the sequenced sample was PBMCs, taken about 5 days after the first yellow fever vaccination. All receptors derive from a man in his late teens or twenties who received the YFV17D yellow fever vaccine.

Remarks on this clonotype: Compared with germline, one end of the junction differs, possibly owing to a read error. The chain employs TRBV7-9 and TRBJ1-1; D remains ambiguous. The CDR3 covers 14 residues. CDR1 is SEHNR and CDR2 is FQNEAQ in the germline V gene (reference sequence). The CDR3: CANSPPSMNAEAFF. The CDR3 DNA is TGTGCCAACAGCCCCCCCTCAATGAACGCTGAAGCTTTCTTT.

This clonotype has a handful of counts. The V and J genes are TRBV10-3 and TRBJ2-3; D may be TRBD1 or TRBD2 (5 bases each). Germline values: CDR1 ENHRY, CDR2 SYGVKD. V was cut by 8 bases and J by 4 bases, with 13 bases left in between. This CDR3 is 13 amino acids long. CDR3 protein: CAIDGAFPDTQYF. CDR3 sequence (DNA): TGTGCCATCGACGGGGCTTTCCCAGATACGCAGTATTTT.

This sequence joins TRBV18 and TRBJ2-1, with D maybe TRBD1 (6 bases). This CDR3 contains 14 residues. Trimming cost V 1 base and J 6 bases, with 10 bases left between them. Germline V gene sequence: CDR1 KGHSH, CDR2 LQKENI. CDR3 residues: CASSPRGPVNEQFF. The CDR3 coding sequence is TGTGCCAGCTCACCACGGGGGCCGGTCAATGAGCAGTTCTTC. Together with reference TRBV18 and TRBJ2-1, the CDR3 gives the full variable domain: NAGVMQNPRHLVRRRGQEARLRCSPMKGHSHVYWYRQLPEEGLKFMVYLQKENIIDESGMPKERFSAEFPKEGPSILRIQQVVRGDSAAYFCASSPRGPVNEQFFGPGTRLTVL.

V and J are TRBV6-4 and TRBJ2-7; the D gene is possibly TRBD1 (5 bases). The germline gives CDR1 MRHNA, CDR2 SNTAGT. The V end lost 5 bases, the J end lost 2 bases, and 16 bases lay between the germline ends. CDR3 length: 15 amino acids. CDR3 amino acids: CASSQRLRQPYEQYV. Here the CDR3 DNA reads TGTGCCAGCAGTCAACGCTTAAGACAGCCCTACGAGCAGTACGTC.

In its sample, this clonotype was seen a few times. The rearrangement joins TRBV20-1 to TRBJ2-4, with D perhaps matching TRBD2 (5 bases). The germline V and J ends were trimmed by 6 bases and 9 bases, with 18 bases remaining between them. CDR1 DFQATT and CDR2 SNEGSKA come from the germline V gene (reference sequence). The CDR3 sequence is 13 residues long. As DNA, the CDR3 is TGCAGTGCATGGACTCCATCAACGGGCATTCAGTACTTC. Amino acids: CSAWTPSTGIQYF.

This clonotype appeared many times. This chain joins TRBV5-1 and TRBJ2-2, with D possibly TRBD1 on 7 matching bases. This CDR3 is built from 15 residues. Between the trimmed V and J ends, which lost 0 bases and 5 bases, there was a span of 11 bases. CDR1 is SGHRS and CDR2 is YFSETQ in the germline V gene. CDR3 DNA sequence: TGCGCCAGCAGCTTGGAGACAGGGAGGACCGGGGAGCTGTTTTTT. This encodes CASSLETGRTGELFF. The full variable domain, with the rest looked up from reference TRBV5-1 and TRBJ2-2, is KAGVTQTPRYLIKTRGQQVTLSCSPISGHRSVSWYQQTPGQGLQFLFEYFSETQRNKGNFPGRFSGRQFSNSRSEMNVSTLELGDSALYLCASSLETGRTGELFFGEGSRLTVL.

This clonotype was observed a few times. The CDR3 nucleotides are TGTGCCAGCAGTTCCTTCCAGGGAGAGAGGGAAGAGACCCAGTACTTC. Encoded protein: CASSSFQGEREETQYF. The chain couples TRBV6-2 or TRBV6-3 to TRBJ2-5, with D tentatively TRBD1 or TRBD2 (5 bases each). V lost 4 bases to trimming and J lost 3 bases, with 18 bases between them. The CDR3 covers 16 residues. The germline CDR1 and CDR2 sequences are MNHEY and SVGEGT.

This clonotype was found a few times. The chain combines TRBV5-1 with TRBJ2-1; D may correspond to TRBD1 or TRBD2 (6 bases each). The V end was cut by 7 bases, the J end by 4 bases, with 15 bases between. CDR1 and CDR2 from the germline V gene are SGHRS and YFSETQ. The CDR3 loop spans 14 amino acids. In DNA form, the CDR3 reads TGCGCCAGCCATAGGGGGGAACTATACAATGAGCAGTTCTTC. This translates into CASHRGELYNEQFF.

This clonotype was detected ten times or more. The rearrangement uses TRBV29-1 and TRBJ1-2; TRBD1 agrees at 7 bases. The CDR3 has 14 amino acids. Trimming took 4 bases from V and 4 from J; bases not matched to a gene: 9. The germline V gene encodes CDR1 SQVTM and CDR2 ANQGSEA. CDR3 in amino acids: CSVGFGQAAYGYTF. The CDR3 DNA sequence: TGCAGCGTTGGTTTTGGACAGGCAGCCTATGGCTACACCTTC.

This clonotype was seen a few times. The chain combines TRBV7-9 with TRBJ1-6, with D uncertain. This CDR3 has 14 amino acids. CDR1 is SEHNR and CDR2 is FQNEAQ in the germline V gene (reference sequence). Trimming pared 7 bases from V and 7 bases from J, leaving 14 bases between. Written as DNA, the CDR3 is TGTGCCAGCATCCTGGAGGGTGTGAATTCACCCCTCCACTTT. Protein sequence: CASILEGVNSPLHF.

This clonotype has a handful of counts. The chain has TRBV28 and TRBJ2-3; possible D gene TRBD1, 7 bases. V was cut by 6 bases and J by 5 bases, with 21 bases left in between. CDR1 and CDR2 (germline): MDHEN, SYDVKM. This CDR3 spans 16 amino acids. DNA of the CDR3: TGTGCCAGCAGGGGCACGAGGGCAGGGGGAGGAGATACGCAGTATTTT. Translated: CASRGTRAGGGDTQYF.

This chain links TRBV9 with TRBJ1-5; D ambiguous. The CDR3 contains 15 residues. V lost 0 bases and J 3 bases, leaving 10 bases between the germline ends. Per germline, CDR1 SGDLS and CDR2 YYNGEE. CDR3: CASSVAGKNNQPQHF. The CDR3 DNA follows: TGTGCCAGCAGCGTAGCGGGGAAAAACAATCAGCCCCAGCATTTT.

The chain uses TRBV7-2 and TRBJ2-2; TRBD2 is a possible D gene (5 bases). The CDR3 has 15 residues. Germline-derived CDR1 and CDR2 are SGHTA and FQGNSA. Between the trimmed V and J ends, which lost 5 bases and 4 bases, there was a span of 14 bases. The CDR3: CASSPRGSGTGELFF. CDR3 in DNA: TGTGCCAGCAGCCCGAGAGGGTCGGGCACCGGGGAGCTGTTTTTT.

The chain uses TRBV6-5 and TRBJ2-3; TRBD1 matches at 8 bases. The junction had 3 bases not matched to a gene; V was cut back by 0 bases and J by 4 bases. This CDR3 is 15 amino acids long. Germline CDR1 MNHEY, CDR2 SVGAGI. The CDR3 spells CASSYSRTGSDTQYF. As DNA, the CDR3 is TGTGCCAGCAGTTACTCAAGGACAGGGTCAGATACGCAGTATTTT.

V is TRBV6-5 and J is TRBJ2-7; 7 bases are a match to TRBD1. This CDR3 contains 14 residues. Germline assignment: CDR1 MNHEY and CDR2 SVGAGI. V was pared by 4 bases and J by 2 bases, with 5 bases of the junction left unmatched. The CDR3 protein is CASSFRDRPYEQYF. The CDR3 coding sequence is TGTGCCAGCAGTTTCCGGGACAGACCCTACGAGCAGTACTTC.

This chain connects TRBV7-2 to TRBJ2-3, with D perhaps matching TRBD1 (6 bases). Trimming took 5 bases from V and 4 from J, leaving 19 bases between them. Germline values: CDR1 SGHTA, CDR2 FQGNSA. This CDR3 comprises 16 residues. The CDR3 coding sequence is TGTGCCAGCAGCCTCTTCAGGGGAAGGATCGCAGATACGCAGTATTTT. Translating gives CASSLFRGRIADTQYF.

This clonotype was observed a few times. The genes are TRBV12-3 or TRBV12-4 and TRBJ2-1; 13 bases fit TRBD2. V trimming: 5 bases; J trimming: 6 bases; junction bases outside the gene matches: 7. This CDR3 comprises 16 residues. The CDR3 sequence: CASSGTGTSGANEQFF. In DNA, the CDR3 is TGTGCCAGCAGTGGGACCGGGACTAGCGGGGCCAATGAGCAGTTCTTC.

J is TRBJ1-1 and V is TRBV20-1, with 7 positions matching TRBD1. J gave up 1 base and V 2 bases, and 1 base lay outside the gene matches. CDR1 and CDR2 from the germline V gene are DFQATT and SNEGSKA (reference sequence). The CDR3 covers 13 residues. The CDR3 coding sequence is TGCAGTGCTAGATGGGACAGGAACACTGAAGCTTTCTTT. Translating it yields CSARWDRNTEAFF.

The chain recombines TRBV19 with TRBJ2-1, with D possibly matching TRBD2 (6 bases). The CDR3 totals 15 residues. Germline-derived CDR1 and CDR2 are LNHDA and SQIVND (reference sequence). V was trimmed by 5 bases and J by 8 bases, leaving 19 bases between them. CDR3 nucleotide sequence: TGTGCCAGTAGTCAAACCGGCCGGGGGATAGATGAGCAGTTCTTC. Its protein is CASSQTGRGIDEQFF. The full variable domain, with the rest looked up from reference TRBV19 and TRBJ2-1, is DGGITQSPKYLFRKEGQNVTLSCEQNLNHDAMYWYRQDPGQGLRLIYYSQIVNDFQKGDIAEGYSVSREKKESFPLTVTSAQKNPTAFYLCASSQTGRGIDEQFFGPGTRLTVL.

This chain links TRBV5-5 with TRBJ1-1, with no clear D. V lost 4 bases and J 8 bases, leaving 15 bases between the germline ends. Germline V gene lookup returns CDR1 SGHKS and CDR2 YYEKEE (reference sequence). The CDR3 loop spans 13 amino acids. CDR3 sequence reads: CASSPYPLQEAFF. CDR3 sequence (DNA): TGTGCCAGCAGCCCTTATCCCTTGCAGGAAGCTTTCTTT.

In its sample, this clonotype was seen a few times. The CDR3 protein is CASSYSKYGGGSSYNEQFF. The CDR3 DNA reads as TGTGCCAGCAGTTACTCGAAATACGGGGGGGGGAGCTCCTACAATGAGCAGTTCTTC. The rearrangement joins TRBV6-2 or TRBV6-3 to TRBJ2-1; 8 bases agree with TRBD2. Looked up from germline, CDR1 is MNHEY and CDR2 is SVGEGT. The junction had 10 bases not matched to a gene; V was cut back by 0 bases and J by 0 bases. CDR3 length equals 19 residues.

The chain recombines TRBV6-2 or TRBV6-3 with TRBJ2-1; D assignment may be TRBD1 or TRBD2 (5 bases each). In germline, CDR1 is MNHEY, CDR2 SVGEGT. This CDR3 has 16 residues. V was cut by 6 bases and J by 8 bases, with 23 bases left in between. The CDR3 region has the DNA TGTGCCAGCAGCCTATGGGCAACGGGGCCTCTCCATGAGCAGTTCTTC. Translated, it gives CASSLWATGPLHEQFF.

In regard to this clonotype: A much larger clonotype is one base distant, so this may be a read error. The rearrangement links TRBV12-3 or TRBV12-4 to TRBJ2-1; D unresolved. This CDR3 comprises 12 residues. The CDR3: CAGSWAYNEQFF. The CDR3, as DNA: TGTGCCGGCAGTTGGGCCTACAATGAGCAGTTCTTC.

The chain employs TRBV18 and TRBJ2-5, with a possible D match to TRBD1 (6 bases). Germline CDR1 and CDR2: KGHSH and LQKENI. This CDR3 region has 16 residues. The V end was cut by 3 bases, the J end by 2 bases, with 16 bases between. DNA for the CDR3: TGTGCCAGCTCACCGCCGGACAGCCCACCTCAAGAGACCCAGTACTTC. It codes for CASSPPDSPPQETQYF.

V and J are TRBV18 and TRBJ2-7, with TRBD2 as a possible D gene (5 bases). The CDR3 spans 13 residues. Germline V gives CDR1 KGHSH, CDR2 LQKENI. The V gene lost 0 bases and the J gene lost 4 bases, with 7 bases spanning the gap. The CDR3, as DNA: TGTGCCAGCTCACCACCGCCGGGGTACGAGCAGTACGTC. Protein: CASSPPPGYEQYV.